The 2 T cell receptor beta chains below all came from one sample that was sequenced in a study of cytomegalovirus exposure and HLA in healthy donors. The PCR contained 60 Vbeta and 13 Jbeta primers. Libraries were prepared by immunoSEQ multiplex PCR; TCRdb keeps only in-frame clonotypes and omits some of them. The data hold 110,000 or so clones, with about 80% observed a single time. The specimen was PBMCs. These receptor sequences come from a man aged 50 or older in good health and CMV-seropositive.

V usage is TRBV6-1 and J usage is TRBJ2-3; 9 bases fit TRBD1. The CDR3 is made up of 14 amino acids. Germline trimming cut 10 bases from V and 2 bases from J; bases unmatched to any gene: 7. CDR1 and CDR2 (germline): MNHNS, SASEGT. CDR3 loop: CAIKQGADTDTQYF. CDR3 bases: TGTGCCATCAAACAGGGGGCTGACACAGATACGCAGTATTTT.

CDR3 sequence: CASRVGQAKAGFF. The CDR3 bases are TGTGCCAGCAGGGTGGGACAGGCTAAGGCAGGTTTCTTT. J is TRBJ1-1 and V is TRBV28, with 8 bases fitting TRBD1. Germline V gene data show CDR1 as MDHEN and CDR2 as SYDVKM. Trimming cost V 6 bases and J 13 bases; bases outside gene matches: 13. This CDR3 has 13 amino acids. The variable domain in full, with the rest retrieved from reference TRBV28 and TRBJ1-1, is DVKVTQSSRYLVKRTGEKVFLECVQDMDHENMFWYRQDPGLGLRLIYFSYDVKMKEKGDIPEGYSVSREKKERFSLILESASTNQTSMYLCASRVGQAKAGFFGQGTRLTVV.